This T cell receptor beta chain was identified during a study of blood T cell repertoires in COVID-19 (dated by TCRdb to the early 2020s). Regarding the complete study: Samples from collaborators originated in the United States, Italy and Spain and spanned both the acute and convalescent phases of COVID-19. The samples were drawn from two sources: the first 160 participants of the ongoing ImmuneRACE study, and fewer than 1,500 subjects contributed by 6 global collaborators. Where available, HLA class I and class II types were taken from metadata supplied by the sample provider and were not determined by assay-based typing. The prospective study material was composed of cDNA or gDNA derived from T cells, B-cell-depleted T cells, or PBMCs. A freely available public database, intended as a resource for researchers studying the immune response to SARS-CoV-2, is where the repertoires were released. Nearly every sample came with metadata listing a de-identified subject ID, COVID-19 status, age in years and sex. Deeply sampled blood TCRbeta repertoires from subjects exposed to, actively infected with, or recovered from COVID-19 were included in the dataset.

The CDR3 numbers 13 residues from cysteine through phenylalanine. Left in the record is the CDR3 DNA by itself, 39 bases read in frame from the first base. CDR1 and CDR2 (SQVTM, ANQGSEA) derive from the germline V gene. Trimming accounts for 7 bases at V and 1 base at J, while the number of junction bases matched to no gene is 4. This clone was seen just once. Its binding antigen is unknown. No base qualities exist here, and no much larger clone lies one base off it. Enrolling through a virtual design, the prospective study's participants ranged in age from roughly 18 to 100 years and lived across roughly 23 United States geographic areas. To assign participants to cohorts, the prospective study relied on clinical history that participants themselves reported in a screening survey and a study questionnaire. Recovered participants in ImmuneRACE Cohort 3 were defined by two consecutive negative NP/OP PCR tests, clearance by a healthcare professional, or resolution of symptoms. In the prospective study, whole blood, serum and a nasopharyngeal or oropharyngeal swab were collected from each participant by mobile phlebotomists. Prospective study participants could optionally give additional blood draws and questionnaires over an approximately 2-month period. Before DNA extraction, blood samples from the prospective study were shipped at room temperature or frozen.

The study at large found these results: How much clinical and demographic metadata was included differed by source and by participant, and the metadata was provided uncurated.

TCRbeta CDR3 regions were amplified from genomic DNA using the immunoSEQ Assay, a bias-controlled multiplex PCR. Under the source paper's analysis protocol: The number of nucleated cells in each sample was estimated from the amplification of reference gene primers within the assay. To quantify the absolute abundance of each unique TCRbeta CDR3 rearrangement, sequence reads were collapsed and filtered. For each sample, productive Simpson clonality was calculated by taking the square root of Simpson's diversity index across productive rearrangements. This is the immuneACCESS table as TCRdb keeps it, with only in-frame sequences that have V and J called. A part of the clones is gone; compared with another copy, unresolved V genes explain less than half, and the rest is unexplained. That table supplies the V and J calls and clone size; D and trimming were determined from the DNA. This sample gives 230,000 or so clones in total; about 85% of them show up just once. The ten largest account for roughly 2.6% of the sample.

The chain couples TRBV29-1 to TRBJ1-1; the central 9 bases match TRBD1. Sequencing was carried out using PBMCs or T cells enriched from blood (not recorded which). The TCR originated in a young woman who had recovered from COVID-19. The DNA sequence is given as TGCAGCGGAGGGGACAGGGAGAACACTGAAGCTTTCTTT. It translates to CSGGDRENTEAFF.